The T cell receptor beta chain under discussion was sequenced for a study of monozygotic twins with inflammatory bowel disease. Study findings and constraints: IBD patients share fewer clonotypes with other people than healthy twins do, especially with disease activity.

Generation of cDNA took place in eight separate reactions per sample. TCRdb reanalyzed the 5' RACE reads and collapses them to one entry per CDR3 protein, without DNA. The sample's table shows fewer than 550,000 distinct CDR3 sequences. Comment on this clonotype: Its antigen remains unknown.

Germline CDR1 SGDLS, CDR2 YYNGEE. The length of the CDR3 is 14 residues. The sample taken for sequencing was blood. The TCR sequence derives from a human donor with ulcerative colitis or Crohn's disease, or a healthy co-twin of an affected twin (not recorded which). This chain links TRBV9 with TRBJ2-7. The chain's CDR3 is CASSVSAASYEQYF.